A selection of T cell receptor beta chains follows, all from one sample in a study of cytomegalovirus exposure and HLA in healthy donors. Measured with immunoSEQ multiplex PCR; TCRdb has only the in-frame clones, and not every one. Of about 160,000 clones listed, around 79% are singletons. Sequencing input: PBMCs. Receptors originate from a man aged 35 to 55 in good health and CMV-seronegative. CDR3s leave out the opening cysteine and the closing phenylalanine or tryptophan.

v_call cdr3_aa
TRBV18 ASSPPPGLAGGSTDTQY
TRBV7-6 ASSLSGQGYGYT
TRBV2 ASRQLIYEQY
TRBV6-5 ASSSQGYEQY
TRBV6-5 ASSFRQGLHQPQH
TRBV10-2 ASNSGWTNEKLF
TRBV18 ASSPIPGSTEAF
TRBV7-9 ASSLSWEQY
TRBV29-1 SSHSTEAF
TRBV4-2 ASSQGSALAGAYNEQF
TRBV28 ASRQGRNNSPLH
TRBV6-5 ASSLTGTVYEQY
TRBV5-1 ASSVDRANTEAF
TRBV6-1 ASRQPSGDTQY
TRBV30 AREQGAGTGELF
TRBV19 ASSIEGSFSGNTIY
TRBV4-3 ASSQGRVNTGELF
TRBV7-2 ASSPRDSSYEQY
TRBV7-9 SSSFQAASYNEQF
TRBV7-9 ASSPTGGPNEKLF
TRBV5-4 AISFAGGRQETQY
TRBV29-1 SVEDTGTEAF
TRBV7-6 ASSLGGRYEQY
TRBV28 ASRGYRGPVDTQY
TRBV7-9 ASSLWAGSTIQETQY
TRBV5-6 ASSMGQGKGYT
TRBV5-1 ASRGSSWDRDLPNEKLF
TRBV11-2 ASSLRGGWEKLF
TRBV6-5 ASSYSLAGPTGELF
TRBV2 ATKGGSYNEQF
TRBV19 ASKGDSHGYT
TRBV19 ASSVSLSYEQY
TRBV15 ATSRGRLAVGVGELF
TRBV4-1 ASSLSAGSGANVLT
TRBV2 ASSKNMGTSGGAANVLT
TRBV10-1 ASSENWDSTSYEQY
TRBV27 ASRGDRGTWRDEQY
TRBV2 ASSLWDSTEAF
TRBV9 ASSGTLDTEQPQH
TRBV9 ASSVDRDYNEQF
TRBV5-1 ASSLVLGGGSYEQY
TRBV4-3 ASSQRVPLAGGYNEQF
TRBV9 ASSVGTGALGQF
TRBV6-5 ASRRYNLNNQPQH
TRBV5-1 ASSSPSNRDSTPYEQY
TRBV27 ASRETGGNSPLH
TRBV4-2 ASSQGGQYTNYGYT
TRBV5-1 ASSLPQRGGSTDTQY
TRBV27 ASSLVGVGNQPQH
TRBV6-5 ASSYSTGPYGYT
TRBV30 AWGQGGINEKLF